This T cell receptor (beta chain) emerged from a study of blood T cells in healthy people across ages. Study-level points and caveats: Across the age range, TCR beta diversity per million T cells fell in a roughly linear way. Aged donors had fewer naive CD4+ cells and lower diversity than long-lived donors.

Notes on this clonotype: Its antigen is not identified.

CDR3 size: 18 residues. Per the germline V gene, CDR1 is MDHEN and CDR2 is SYDVKM. Primers used in a second PCR of roughly 6 to 11 cycles were a sample-barcoded 5' primer and a J-beta primer mix. Every cDNA molecule bore a tag from a template-switch adaptor containing 12 random nucleotides. TCRdb fed the 5' RACE reads into MiXCR, producing one record per CDR3 protein. The table shows roughly 1.5 million distinct CDR3 sequences, with 42% occurring only once. This clonotype originated in a woman in her late teens or twenties in good health. Sequencing was carried out using blood. The chain combines TRBV28 with TRBJ2-5, with 9 nucleotides matching TRBD1. The end of the DNA is better explained by TRBJ2-7, so the J call may be wrong. CDR3 sequence: CASSSSNNPGQGGYEQYF. CDR3 DNA: TGTGCCAGCAGTTCCTCTAACAACCCGGGACAGGGCGGGTACGAGCAGTACTTC.